This T cell receptor (beta chain) was identified during a study of metastatic and nonmetastatic thyroid tumors. Authors' processing steps: For papillary thyroid cancer, a distant-metastasis classifier was constructed from CDR3 differences observed across clinicopathological groups. TCRdb called clones again from the PCR reads with MiXCR. TCRdb, rather than the study authors, made the V and J calls. The sample lists about 19,000 clones, 20% to 30% seen once, with about 3.5% in the top ten. Ahead of thyroid surgery, no patient had received treatment of any kind. Study findings and constraints: Malignant thyroid tumors reportedly exceeded benign nodules significantly in TCR beta diversity, with the difference appearing in blood and tumor.

Germline values: CDR1 LGHDT, CDR2 YNNKEL (reference sequence). The CDR3 is made up of 12 amino acids. V lost 9 bases, J lost 8 bases, and 14 bases lay in between. Concerning this clone itself: Its matching antigen is unknown.

The sequence was collected from a male donor with papillary thyroid cancer or a benign thyroid nodule (not recorded which). Some clones in this sample may be carry-over from other donors' samples. What was sequenced was blood. The chain employs TRBV3-1 and TRBJ2-1; the D is unclear. The CDR3 bases are TGTGCCAGTAGCAGAACAGTGGATGAGCAGTTCTTC. It codes for CASSRTVDEQFF.